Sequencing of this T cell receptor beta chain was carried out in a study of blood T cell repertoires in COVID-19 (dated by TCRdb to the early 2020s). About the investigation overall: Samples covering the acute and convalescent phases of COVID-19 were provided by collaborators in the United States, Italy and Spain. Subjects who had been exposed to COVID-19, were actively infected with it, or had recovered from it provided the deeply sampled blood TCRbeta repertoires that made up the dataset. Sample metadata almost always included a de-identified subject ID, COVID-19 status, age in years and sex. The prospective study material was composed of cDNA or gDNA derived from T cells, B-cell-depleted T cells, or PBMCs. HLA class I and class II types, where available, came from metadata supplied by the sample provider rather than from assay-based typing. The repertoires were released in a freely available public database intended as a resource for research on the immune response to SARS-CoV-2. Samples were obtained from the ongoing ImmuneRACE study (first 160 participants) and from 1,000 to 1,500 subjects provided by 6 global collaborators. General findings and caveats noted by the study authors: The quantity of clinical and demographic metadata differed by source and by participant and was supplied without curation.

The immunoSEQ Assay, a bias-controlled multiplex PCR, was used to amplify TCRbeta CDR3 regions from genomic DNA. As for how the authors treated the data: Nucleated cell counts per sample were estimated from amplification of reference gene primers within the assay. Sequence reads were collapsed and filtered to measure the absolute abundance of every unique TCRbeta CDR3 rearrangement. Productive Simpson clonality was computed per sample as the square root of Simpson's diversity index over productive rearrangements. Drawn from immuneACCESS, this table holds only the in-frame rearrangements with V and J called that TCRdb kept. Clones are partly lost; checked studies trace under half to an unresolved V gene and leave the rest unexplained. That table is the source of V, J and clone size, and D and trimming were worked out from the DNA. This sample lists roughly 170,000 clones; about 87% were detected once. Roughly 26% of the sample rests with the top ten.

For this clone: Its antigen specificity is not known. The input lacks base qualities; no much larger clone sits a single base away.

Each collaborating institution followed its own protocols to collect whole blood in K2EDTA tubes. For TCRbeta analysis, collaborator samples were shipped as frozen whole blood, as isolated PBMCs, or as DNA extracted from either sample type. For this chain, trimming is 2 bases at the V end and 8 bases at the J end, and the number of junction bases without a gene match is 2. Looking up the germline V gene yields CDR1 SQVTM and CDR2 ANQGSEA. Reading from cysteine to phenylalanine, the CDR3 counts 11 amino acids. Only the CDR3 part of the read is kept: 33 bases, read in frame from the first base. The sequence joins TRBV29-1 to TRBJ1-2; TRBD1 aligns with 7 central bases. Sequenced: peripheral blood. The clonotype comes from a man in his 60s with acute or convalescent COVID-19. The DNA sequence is TGCAGCGTTGAACCAGGGGGAGGCTACACCTTC. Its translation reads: CSVEPGGGYTF. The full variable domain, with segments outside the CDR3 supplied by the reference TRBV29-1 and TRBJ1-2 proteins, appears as SAVISQKPSRDICQRGTSLTIQCQVDSQVTMMFWYRQQPGQSLTLIATANQGSEATYESGFVIDKFPISRPNLTFSTLTVSNMSPEDSSIYLCSVEPGGGYTFGSGTRLTVV.